Listed below are T cell receptor beta chains from one sample, sequenced in a study of blood T cell repertoires in COVID-19. TCRdb's copy holds only in-frame clones and misses some; the assay was immunoSEQ multiplex PCR. The repertoire holds about 80,000 clones, with around 83% as singletons. The sequenced sample was peripheral blood. The receptors shown here come from a man at least 80 years old with active or convalescent COVID-19. CDR3s include the opening cysteine and the closing phenylalanine or tryptophan. A D gene is named only where the DNA matches it firmly. Not every row has a clone size; where given, it reads once, few, many or a size class.

d_call: .; cdr3_length: 12; v_call: TRBV29-1; j_call: TRBJ1-2; clone_size: .; cdr3_aa: CSVEDIFYGYTF; cdr3_nt: TGCAGCGTTGAGGACATCTTCTATGGCTACACCTTC
d_call: .; cdr3_length: 15; v_call: TRBV5-4; j_call: TRBJ1-5; clone_size: .; cdr3_aa: CASSLDGGGNQPQHF; cdr3_nt: TGTGCCAGCAGCTTGGACGGGGGGGGCAATCAGCCCCAGCATTTT
d_call: .; cdr3_length: 15; v_call: TRBV7-2; j_call: TRBJ1-5; clone_size: .; cdr3_aa: CASSLQTDANQPQHF; cdr3_nt: TGTGCCAGCAGCCTACAGACGGATGCCAATCAGCCCCAGCATTTT
d_call: TRBD2; cdr3_length: 17; v_call: TRBV15; j_call: TRBJ2-2; clone_size: .; cdr3_aa: CATSRDLGGALTGELFF; cdr3_nt: TGTGCCACCAGCAGAGATCTCGGGGGGGCCCTTACCGGGGAGCTGTTTTTT
d_call: .; cdr3_length: 13; v_call: TRBV6-5; j_call: TRBJ2-5; clone_size: .; cdr3_aa: CASKTPSGETQYF; cdr3_nt: TGTGCCAGCAAAACACCCTCGGGGGAGACCCAGTACTTC
d_call: .; cdr3_length: 12; v_call: TRBV19; j_call: TRBJ1-1; clone_size: .; cdr3_aa: CASSISGYEAFF; cdr3_nt: TGTGCCAGTAGTATTTCCGGGTATGAAGCTTTCTTT
d_call: TRBD1; cdr3_length: 15; v_call: TRBV10-3; j_call: TRBJ1-1; clone_size: .; cdr3_aa: CAISEQTGGKAEAFF; cdr3_nt: TGTGCCATCAGTGAGCAAACAGGGGGCAAGGCTGAAGCTTTCTTT
d_call: TRBD1; cdr3_length: 14; v_call: TRBV19; j_call: TRBJ2-1; clone_size: .; cdr3_aa: CASSVTGTGNEQFF; cdr3_nt: TGTGCCAGTAGTGTGACCGGGACAGGGAATGAGCAGTTCTTC
d_call: TRBD2; cdr3_length: 16; v_call: TRBV3-1/TRBV3-2; j_call: TRBJ2-2; clone_size: .; cdr3_aa: CASSQGLAENTGELFF; cdr3_nt: TGTGCCAGCAGCCAAGGACTAGCGGAGAACACCGGGGAGCTGTTTTTT
d_call: .; cdr3_length: 14; v_call: TRBV11-3; j_call: TRBJ1-1; clone_size: .; cdr3_aa: CASSLGRANTEAFF; cdr3_nt: TGTGCCAGCAGCTTGGGCAGGGCGAACACTGAAGCTTTCTTT
d_call: .; cdr3_length: 17; v_call: TRBV4-2; j_call: TRBJ1-5; clone_size: .; cdr3_aa: CASSVTGGAYSNQPQHF; cdr3_nt: TGTGCCAGCAGCGTTACAGGTGGGGCCTATAGCAATCAGCCCCAGCATTTT
d_call: TRBD2; cdr3_length: 14; v_call: TRBV3-1/TRBV3-2; j_call: TRBJ2-7; clone_size: .; cdr3_aa: CASSQGLAGVEQYF; cdr3_nt: TGTGCCAGCAGCCAAGGACTAGCGGGAGTCGAGCAGTACTTC
d_call: .; cdr3_length: 14; v_call: TRBV11-2; j_call: TRBJ2-6; clone_size: few; cdr3_aa: CASSLAGGANVLTF; cdr3_nt: TGTGCCAGCAGCTTAGCCGGTGGGGCCAACGTCCTGACTTTC
d_call: .; cdr3_length: 15; v_call: TRBV7-8; j_call: TRBJ2-4; clone_size: once; cdr3_aa: CASSPRQIAKNIQYF; cdr3_nt: TGTGCCAGCAGCCCCCGACAGATAGCCAAAAACATTCAGTACTTC
d_call: TRBD1; cdr3_length: 15; v_call: TRBV7-7; j_call: TRBJ2-7; clone_size: few; cdr3_aa: CASSLGTGPFYEQYF; cdr3_nt: TGTGCTAGCAGCTTAGGGACAGGGCCATTCTACGAGCAGTACTTC
d_call: TRBD2; cdr3_length: 16; v_call: TRBV7-2; j_call: TRBJ2-1; clone_size: .; cdr3_aa: CASSFRTGTSGREQFF; cdr3_nt: TGTGCCAGCAGCTTCCGTACCGGGACTAGCGGGAGGGAGCAGTTCTTC
d_call: TRBD2; cdr3_length: 16; v_call: TRBV5-1; j_call: TRBJ2-1; clone_size: .; cdr3_aa: CASSLTRGSSYNEQFF; cdr3_nt: TGCGCCAGCAGCCTCACGCGGGGGAGCTCCTACAATGAGCAGTTCTTC
d_call: .; cdr3_length: 17; v_call: TRBV5-3; j_call: TRBJ1-3; clone_size: .; cdr3_aa: CARSLFAGEGCENTIYF; cdr3_nt: TGTGCCAGAAGCTTGTTTGCAGGGGAAGGGTGCGAAAACACCATATATTTT
d_call: TRBD2; cdr3_length: 15; v_call: TRBV6-5; j_call: TRBJ2-7; clone_size: .; cdr3_aa: CASSYGREGFYEQYF; cdr3_nt: TGTGCCAGCAGTTACGGGCGGGAGGGGTTTTACGAGCAGTACTTC
d_call: .; cdr3_length: 13; v_call: TRBV2; j_call: TRBJ1-5; clone_size: .; cdr3_aa: CATGSFLNQPQHF; cdr3_nt: TGTGCCACCGGGTCTTTCCTTAATCAGCCCCAGCATTTT
d_call: TRBD1; cdr3_length: 15; v_call: TRBV6-5; j_call: TRBJ1-3; clone_size: .; cdr3_aa: CASVWDSSSGNTIYF; cdr3_nt: TGTGCCAGTGTATGGGACAGTAGCTCTGGAAACACCATATATTTT
d_call: .; cdr3_length: 18; v_call: TRBV5-1; j_call: TRBJ2-7; clone_size: few; cdr3_aa: CASSLGPGARDTPYEQYF; cdr3_nt: TGCGCCAGCAGCTTGGGGCCCGGGGCCCGGGACACCCCCTACGAGCAGTACTTC
d_call: .; cdr3_length: 12; v_call: TRBV6-2/TRBV6-3; j_call: TRBJ1-5; clone_size: once; cdr3_aa: CASSYGFRDQHF; cdr3_nt: TGTGCCAGCAGTTACGGGTTCAGGGACCAGCATTTT
d_call: TRBD2; cdr3_length: 15; v_call: TRBV5-5; j_call: TRBJ2-7; clone_size: .; cdr3_aa: CASSLSGTRSYEQYF; cdr3_nt: TGTGCCAGCAGCTTATCCGGGACTAGATCCTACGAGCAGTACTTC
d_call: TRBD1; cdr3_length: 13; v_call: TRBV10-3; j_call: TRBJ1-5; clone_size: few; cdr3_aa: CATRQGPNQPQHF; cdr3_nt: TGTGCCACGAGACAGGGTCCCAATCAGCCCCAGCATTTT
d_call: TRBD1; cdr3_length: 16; v_call: TRBV7-8; j_call: TRBJ1-2; clone_size: .; cdr3_aa: CASSQRRTGANYGYTF; cdr3_nt: TGTGCCAGCAGCCAAAGGAGGACAGGGGCTAACTATGGCTACACCTTC
d_call: TRBD2; cdr3_length: 17; v_call: TRBV2; j_call: TRBJ2-1; clone_size: once; cdr3_aa: CASSEGPGGRAYNEQFF; cdr3_nt: TGTGCCAGCAGTGAAGGCCCCGGCGGGAGAGCCTACAATGAGCAGTTCTTC
d_call: .; cdr3_length: 15; v_call: TRBV5-1; j_call: TRBJ1-2; clone_size: .; cdr3_aa: CASSLTTGIDYGYTF; cdr3_nt: TGCGCCAGCAGCTTGACCACAGGGATAGACTATGGCTACACCTTC
d_call: .; cdr3_length: 16; v_call: TRBV27; j_call: TRBJ1-3; clone_size: .; cdr3_aa: CASSSKSRGSGNTIYF; cdr3_nt: TGTGCCAGCAGTTCCAAATCCAGGGGCTCTGGAAACACCATATATTTT
d_call: .; cdr3_length: 15; v_call: TRBV7-2; j_call: TRBJ1-1; clone_size: .; cdr3_aa: CASSSPDTPNTEAFF; cdr3_nt: TGTGCCAGCAGCTCGCCGGACACCCCTAACACTGAAGCTTTCTTT
d_call: .; cdr3_length: 16; v_call: TRBV4-1; j_call: TRBJ1-4; clone_size: .; cdr3_aa: CASSQSATPGDEKLFF; cdr3_nt: TGCGCCAGCAGCCAGTCCGCGACTCCCGGGGATGAAAAACTGTTTTTT
d_call: .; cdr3_length: 14; v_call: TRBV2; j_call: TRBJ1-1; clone_size: .; cdr3_aa: CASSYGTTNTEAFF; cdr3_nt: TGTGCCAGCAGTTACGGGACAACGAACACTGAAGCTTTCTTT
d_call: TRBD2; cdr3_length: 15; v_call: TRBV3-1/TRBV3-2; j_call: TRBJ2-1; clone_size: .; cdr3_aa: CASSQETRGWNEQFF; cdr3_nt: TGTGCCAGCAGCCAAGAGACGCGGGGGTGGAATGAGCAGTTCTTC
d_call: .; cdr3_length: 18; v_call: TRBV4-3; j_call: TRBJ1-4; clone_size: .; cdr3_aa: CASSQGTPYGVTNEKLFF; cdr3_nt: TGCGCCAGCAGCCAAGGGACACCCTATGGTGTAACTAATGAAAAACTGTTTTTT
d_call: TRBD1; cdr3_length: 15; v_call: TRBV19; j_call: TRBJ2-3; clone_size: .; cdr3_aa: CASSLPRTGTDTQYF; cdr3_nt: TGTGCCAGTAGTCTCCCCAGGACAGGGACAGATACGCAGTATTTT
d_call: TRBD2; cdr3_length: 15; v_call: TRBV7-2; j_call: TRBJ2-7; clone_size: .; cdr3_aa: CASSLGTSGRYEQYF; cdr3_nt: TGTGCCAGCAGCTTAGGGACTAGCGGGAGGTACGAGCAGTACTTC
d_call: TRBD1; cdr3_length: 16; v_call: TRBV6-6; j_call: TRBJ1-1; clone_size: .; cdr3_aa: CASSYPPGGKGTEAFF; cdr3_nt: TGTGCCAGCAGTTACCCCCCAGGGGGGAAGGGCACTGAAGCTTTCTTT
d_call: TRBD2; cdr3_length: 16; v_call: TRBV5-4; j_call: TRBJ2-5; clone_size: .; cdr3_aa: CASSVKKLAAQETQYF; cdr3_nt: TGTGCCAGCAGCGTCAAAAAACTAGCGGCACAAGAGACCCAGTACTTC
d_call: .; cdr3_length: 15; v_call: TRBV9; j_call: TRBJ1-6; clone_size: .; cdr3_aa: CASRQGSFGNSPLHF; cdr3_nt: TGTGCCAGCAGGCAGGGGTCGTTCGGTAATTCACCCCTCCACTTT
d_call: TRBD1; cdr3_length: 15; v_call: TRBV3-1/TRBV3-2; j_call: TRBJ2-7; clone_size: large; cdr3_aa: CASRQGAGKDYEQYF; cdr3_nt: TGTGCCAGCAGACAGGGGGCGGGGAAAGACTACGAGCAGTACTTC
d_call: TRBD2; cdr3_length: 15; v_call: TRBV2; j_call: TRBJ2-7; clone_size: .; cdr3_aa: CASSRRGGREDEQYF; cdr3_nt: TGTGCCAGCAGCCGAAGAGGGGGGCGGGAGGACGAGCAGTACTTC
d_call: .; cdr3_length: 16; v_call: TRBV9; j_call: TRBJ2-3; clone_size: .; cdr3_aa: CASSYSTGAEGDTQYF; cdr3_nt: TGTGCCAGCAGCTACTCTACAGGGGCGGAGGGTGATACGCAGTATTTT
d_call: .; cdr3_length: 14; v_call: TRBV2; j_call: TRBJ1-1; clone_size: .; cdr3_aa: CASSERNYNTEAFF; cdr3_nt: TGTGCCAGCAGTGAGAGGAATTATAACACTGAAGCTTTCTTT
d_call: TRBD1; cdr3_length: 15; v_call: TRBV25-1; j_call: TRBJ1-2; clone_size: .; cdr3_aa: CASSDSSRGLGGYTF; cdr3_nt: TGTGCCAGCAGTGATTCTTCCAGGGGGCTTGGGGGCTACACCTTC
d_call: .; cdr3_length: 13; v_call: TRBV19; j_call: TRBJ2-4; clone_size: .; cdr3_aa: CASSIGQFQFQYF; cdr3_nt: TGTGCCAGTAGTATTGGACAGTTTCAATTTCAGTACTTC
d_call: TRBD1; cdr3_length: 14; v_call: TRBV4-1; j_call: TRBJ2-3; clone_size: once; cdr3_aa: CASRGQGYTDTQYF; cdr3_nt: TGCGCCAGCCGAGGACAGGGCTACACAGATACGCAGTATTTT
d_call: .; cdr3_length: 13; v_call: TRBV3-1/TRBV3-2; j_call: TRBJ2-5; clone_size: .; cdr3_aa: CASSQGLEETQYF; cdr3_nt: TGTGCCAGCAGCCAAGGATTAGAAGAGACCCAGTACTTC
d_call: TRBD1; cdr3_length: 15; v_call: TRBV9; j_call: TRBJ1-4; clone_size: once; cdr3_aa: CASSANDRGGEKLFF; cdr3_nt: TGTGCCAGCAGCGCGAACGACAGGGGAGGTGAAAAACTGTTTTTT
d_call: .; cdr3_length: 14; v_call: TRBV5-1; j_call: TRBJ2-3; clone_size: .; cdr3_aa: CASSVGPATDTQYF; cdr3_nt: TGCGCCAGCAGCGTGGGACCAGCGACAGATACGCAGTATTTT
d_call: .; cdr3_length: 15; v_call: TRBV6-6; j_call: TRBJ1-5; clone_size: .; cdr3_aa: CASTPEGGGDQPQHF; cdr3_nt: TGTGCCAGCACCCCGGAGGGGGGGGGAGATCAGCCCCAGCATTTT